The text below deals with one T cell receptor beta chain. The data derive from a study of blood T cell repertoires in COVID-19. Generated by immunoSEQ multiplex PCR, the TCRdb table keeps only in-frame clones and is missing some. Found here are over 75,000 clones, 70% to 90% of them singletons; the top ten hold just under 3%. Unmatched junction bases numbered 9, after V lost 6 bases and J lost 8 bases. This CDR3 spans 14 amino acids. Looked up from germline, CDR1 is LNHDA and CDR2 is SQIVND (reference sequence). The source is a woman older than 75 with acute or convalescent COVID-19. This rearrangement joins TRBV19 to TRBJ1-4; 7 bases are shared with TRBD1. Sequencing input: peripheral blood. The CDR3 is CASSQTGRREKLFF. CDR3 DNA sequence: TGTGCCAGTAGCCAGACAGGGCGGCGAGAAAAACTGTTTTTT.